The next 28 T cell receptor beta chains were all read from a single sample in a study of shared clonotypes between healthy human individuals. The protocol was immunoSEQ multiplex PCR, while the TCRdb copy is restricted to in-frame clones and leaves out a portion. The profile shows around 980,000 clones, around 78% of them singletons. Sequencing input: memory CD4+ T cells from PBMCs. The subset here: CD45RA-negative fraction. The receptors shown here come from a man younger than 30 in good health. Some clones in this sample may be carry-over from other donors' samples.

This clone was seen only once. The chain carries TRBV7-2 and TRBJ1-5, with D possibly being TRBD1 (6 bases). Trimming left V 0 bases short and J 6 bases short, with 12 bases between. CDR3 size: 15 residues. Germline loops: CDR1 SGHTA, CDR2 FQGNSA. The CDR3 reads CASSLAGQLGQPQHF. CDR3 DNA sequence: TGTGCCAGCAGCTTAGCTGGACAGTTGGGTCAGCCCCAGCATTTT.

The rearrangement joins TRBV5-6 to TRBJ2-3; 9 nucleotides align to TRBD2. Germline V gene sequence: CDR1 SGHDT, CDR2 YYEEEE. CDR3 length: 18 amino acids. V trimming: 4 bases; J trimming: 0 bases; junction bases outside the gene matches: 12. CDR3 coding DNA: TGTGCCAGCAGCCCGGGTTTGTGGCTAGCGGGGAGCACAGATACGCAGTATTTT. Amino acids: CASSPGLWLAGSTDTQYF.

The V gene is TRBV2, the J gene TRBJ1-1, with 7 bases fitting TRBD1. This CDR3 is built from 10 residues. The ends lost 8 bases at V and 7 bases at J; junction bases unmatched: 1. Germline V gene data show CDR1 as SNHLY and CDR2 as FYNNEI. The CDR3 spells CASRDSEAFF. In DNA form, the CDR3 reads TGTGCCAGCCGGGACAGTGAAGCTTTCTTT.

The chain combines TRBV18 with TRBJ2-7, with D perhaps TRBD1 (6 bases). The V and J ends lost 6 bases and 0 bases respectively, with 15 bases between them. Germline CDR1 and CDR2: KGHSH and LQKENI. This CDR3 has 15 amino acids. Here the CDR3 DNA reads TGTGCCAGCTCGGGGCCACCCAGGGGCTCCTACGAGCAGTACTTC. Its protein product is CASSGPPRGSYEQYF.

V and J are TRBV7-3 and TRBJ2-5, with D perhaps given as TRBD1 or TRBD2 (5 bases each). In germline, CDR1 is SGHTA, CDR2 FQGTGA. V was trimmed by 2 bases and J by 5 bases, leaving 15 bases between them. There are 15 residues in the CDR3. The CDR3 DNA reads TGTGCCAGCAGCTTAGAGGGCAGGGTTGGGGAGACCCAGTACTTC. Its protein product is CASSLEGRVGETQYF.

Of note for this clone: Since a much larger clone is just one base distant, this may be a read error. The rearrangement uses TRBV25-1 and TRBJ2-3, with 9 bases aligning to TRBD2. The J segment lost 0 bases and the V segment lost 6 bases, leaving 4 bases of the junction unmatched. This CDR3 has 15 residues. Looked up from germline, CDR1 is MGHDK and CDR2 is SYGVNS. In DNA form, the CDR3 reads TGTGCCAGCAGCCCGACTAGCGGAAGCACAGATACGCAGTATTTT. Protein sequence: CASSPTSGSTDTQYF.

The gene calls are TRBV29-1 and TRBJ2-5; the D gene is possibly TRBD1 (6 bases). The CDR3 contains 15 residues. The germline V and J ends were trimmed by 5 bases and 5 bases, with 21 bases remaining between them. From germline, CDR1 is SQVTM and CDR2 ANQGSEA. CDR3 DNA sequence: TGCAGCGTTCGGAGGTCCCAGGGGCCGGAGGAGACCCAGTACTTC. This encodes CSVRRSQGPEETQYF.

This clone was counted only a few times. V usage is TRBV5-1 and J usage is TRBJ2-5, with 13 nucleotides matching TRBD2. CDR1 and CDR2 (germline): SGHRS, YFSETQ. V lost 5 bases to trimming and J lost 3 bases; unmatched junction nucleotides: 4. The CDR3 is 15 amino acids. CDR3 coding DNA: TGCGCCAGCAGGACTGGGACTAGCGGGAAAGAGACCCAGTACTTC. Residues: CASRTGTSGKETQYF.

This chain links TRBV23-1 with TRBJ2-7; no definite D call. TRBV23-1 is an ORF, and what it does is uncertain. CDR3 length: 14 amino acids. V lost 3 bases and J lost 3, with 12 bases in between. The CDR3 DNA follows: TGCGCCAGCAGTCAGGGGTTGGTGGTCTACGAGCAGTACTTC. Its protein is CASSQGLVVYEQYF.

V usage is TRBV27 and J usage is TRBJ1-5; the match to TRBD1 covers 9 bases. Germline lookup yields CDR1 MNHEY and CDR2 SMNVEV (reference sequence). The V segment lost 6 bases and the J segment 3 bases; nucleotides outside the gene matches: 9. The CDR3 covers 16 residues. The CDR3 DNA reads TGTGCCAGCAGCATACGACAGGGGGGGATCAATCAGCCCCAGCATTTT. This sequence encodes CASSIRQGGINQPQHF.

The chain links TRBV7-2 to TRBJ2-1; 7 bases agree with TRBD1. Unmatched junction bases numbered 4, after V lost 1 base and J lost 4 bases. CDR3 length: 15 residues. Germline V lookup: CDR1 SGHTA, CDR2 FQGNSA. CDR3 nucleotide sequence: TGTGCCAGCAGCTTAGGGTGGACAGGATACAATGAGCAGTTCTTC. It translates to CASSLGWTGYNEQFF.

The chain recombines TRBV7-8 with TRBJ2-6; 7 bases match TRBD1. The CDR3 contains 18 residues. The germline V gene has CDR1 SGHVS and CDR2 FQNEAQ. Unmatched junction bases numbered 10, after V lost 4 bases and J lost 1 base. The CDR3 loop is CASSSNPGTVSGANVLTF. DNA for the CDR3: TGTGCCAGCAGCTCCAACCCCGGGACAGTATCTGGGGCCAACGTCCTGACTTTC.

On this clone itself: This sample also contains other DNA sequences that code for the same CDR3. CDR3 sequence reads: CASSLGTDQPQHF. For the CDR3, the DNA is TGCGCCAGCAGCTTAGGGACAGATCAGCCCCAGCATTTT. The rearrangement links TRBV5-1 to TRBJ1-5, with 7 bases lining up with TRBD1. The CDR3 extends over 13 amino acids. V was pared by 2 bases and J by 5 bases, with 1 base of the junction left unmatched. Germline values: CDR1 SGHRS, CDR2 YFSETQ.

This clone has only a few counts. The CDR3 protein is CASRQDFYEQYF. The CDR3 nucleotides are TGTGCCAGCCGACAGGACTTCTACGAGCAGTACTTC. This sequence joins TRBV2 and TRBJ2-7, with D possibly matching TRBD1 (6 bases). V lost 8 bases and J lost 3, with 11 bases in between. CDR3 length: 12 amino acids. Germline CDR1 reads SNHLY; CDR2 reads FYNNEI.

The chain combines TRBV9 with TRBJ2-1, with 9 bases identical to TRBD2. CDR1 is SGDLS and CDR2 is YYNGEE in the germline V gene. There are 17 residues in the CDR3. Trimming cost V 0 bases and J 8 bases; bases outside gene matches: 12. The CDR3 sequence is CASSVGLGGRALDEQFF. CDR3 DNA sequence: TGTGCCAGCAGCGTAGGATTGGGCGGGAGGGCCCTGGATGAGCAGTTCTTC.

The sample holds one count of this clone. This chain joins TRBV18 and TRBJ2-5, with 7 bases lining up with TRBD2. Germline V gives CDR1 KGHSH, CDR2 LQKENI. The CDR3 is 13 amino acids. With 3 bases clipped from V and 4 bases from J, the junction kept 2 bases outside the gene matches. CDR3: CASSPSGGETQYF. DNA for the CDR3: TGTGCCAGCTCACCCTCGGGGGGAGAGACCCAGTACTTC.

For this clone: The junction and the germline gene differ at one end; a read error may be behind it. The chain uses TRBV5-6 and TRBJ1-3; 8 bases agree with TRBD1. CDR1 and CDR2 from the germline V gene are SGHDT and YYEEEE. The CDR3 length is 16 residues. For the CDR3, the DNA is TGTGCCAGCAGCCTAAGATGGACAGGGACTGGGAACACCATATATTTT. Translation: CASSLRWTGTGNTIYF.

This clone was seen ten or more times. The genes are TRBV27 and TRBJ1-2; D gene uncertain. The CDR3 runs to 14 residues. Looked up from germline, CDR1 is MNHEY and CDR2 is SMNVEV (reference sequence). The V end lost 5 bases, the J end lost 6 bases, and 16 bases lay between the germline ends. CDR3 in DNA: TGTGCCAGCAGTCCAAGGATATGGGCTAATGGCTACACCTTC. Translating gives CASSPRIWANGYTF.

The chain carries TRBV2 and TRBJ1-5, with 12 bases aligning to TRBD1. This CDR3 has 15 residues. Germline CDR1 reads SNHLY; CDR2 reads FYNNEI. The V and J ends lost 6 bases and 6 bases, in that order; junction bases with no gene match: 6. Here the CDR3 reads CASSRDRGQGQPQHF. For the CDR3, the DNA is TGTGCCAGCAGCAGGGACAGGGGGCAAGGTCAGCCCCAGCATTTT.

The chain carries TRBV7-8 and TRBJ1-5; D perhaps matches TRBD1 (5 bases). CDR1 and CDR2 from the germline V gene are SGHVS and FQNEAQ. There are 15 residues in the CDR3. Trimming pared 2 bases from V and 4 bases from J, leaving 12 bases between. This CDR3 reads CASSLRRGANQPQHF. The CDR3 DNA sequence: TGTGCCAGCAGCTTACGAAGGGGTGCGAATCAGCCCCAGCATTTT.

This clone was detected only a few times. This chain connects TRBV5-1 to TRBJ1-1; 7 bases match TRBD1. The CDR3 spans 15 residues. V was pared by 4 bases and J by 9 bases, with 15 bases of the junction left unmatched. CDR1 and CDR2 from the germline V gene are SGHRS and YFSETQ. CDR3 DNA: TGCGCCAGCAGCCTAACATGGGGGGGACAGTACCAAGCTTTCTTT. Protein: CASSLTWGGQYQAFF.

This clone was seen at least ten times. Other DNA sequences in the same sample also yield this CDR3. The chain's CDR3 is CASSPQGGNTEAFF. The CDR3 bases are TGTGCCAGCTCACCACAGGGAGGGAACACTGAAGCTTTCTTT. The rearrangement joins TRBV18 to TRBJ1-1; D is unclear. Germline V CDR1 and CDR2: KGHSH, LQKENI. The CDR3 has 14 amino acids. V was trimmed by 1 base and J by 1 base, leaving 7 bases between them.

As DNA, the CDR3 is TGCGCCAGCAGCCTGACAGACCTGAACTCTGGAAACACCATATATTTT. Its translation: CASSLTDLNSGNTIYF. The chain has TRBV5-1 and TRBJ1-3; D might be TRBD1 (5 bases). Trimming cost V 4 bases and J 0 bases, with 14 bases left between them. CDR1 SGHRS and CDR2 YFSETQ come from the germline V gene. This CDR3 has 16 residues.

Of note for this clone: Other DNA sequences in this sample translate to the same CDR3. The gene calls are TRBV7-2 and TRBJ2-3; no firm D call. This CDR3 has 12 amino acids. CDR1 is SGHTA and CDR2 is FQGNSA in the germline V gene. V was pared by 4 bases and J by 5 bases, with 7 bases between. This chain's CDR3 is CASSSLRDTQYF. DNA for the CDR3: TGTGCCAGCAGCTCGTTGAGAGATACGCAGTATTTT.

The gene calls are TRBV7-2 and TRBJ2-7; 8 bases line up with TRBD1. In germline, CDR1 is SGHTA, CDR2 FQGNSA. V gave up 1 base and J gave up 2 bases; unmatched junction bases: 7. The CDR3 is 16 amino acids. The CDR3 DNA follows: TGTGCCAGCAGCTTAGTCGGGACAGGTAGTCCCTACGAGCAGTACTTC. As protein: CASSLVGTGSPYEQYF. The full variable domain, with the rest looked up from reference TRBV7-2 and TRBJ2-7, is GAGVSQSPSNKVTEKGKDVELRCDPISGHTALYWYRQSLGQGLEFLIYFQGNSAPDKSGLPSDRFSAERTGGSVSTLTIQRTQQEDSAVYLCASSLVGTGSPYEQYFGPGTRLTVT.

This chain connects TRBV28 to TRBJ1-5, with a tentative D call TRBD1 (5 bases). This CDR3 spans 12 amino acids. The germline CDR1 and CDR2 sequences are MDHEN and SYDVKM. With 5 bases removed from V and 7 bases from J, the gap between germline ends came to 9 bases. CDR3 amino acids: CASSADIQPQHF. In DNA form, the CDR3 reads TGTGCCAGCAGTGCGGACATCCAGCCCCAGCATTTT.

The chain uses TRBV5-4 and TRBJ2-7; tentative D call: TRBD1 (6 bases). The CDR3 covers 16 residues. Germline CDR1 reads SGHNT; CDR2 reads YYREEE (reference sequence). The V end was cut by 0 bases, the J end by 2 bases, with 15 bases between. The CDR3 loop reads CASSLGGHRMTYEQYF. The DNA of the CDR3 is TGTGCCAGCAGCTTGGGGGGACACAGGATGACCTACGAGCAGTACTTC.

The J gene is TRBJ2-1, the V gene TRBV19; 11 positions agree with TRBD2. Germline trimming cut 4 bases from V and 7 bases from J; bases unmatched to any gene: 9. The CDR3 spans 16 residues. In germline, CDR1 is LNHDA, CDR2 SQIVND (reference sequence). The CDR3 sequence: CASSKTLAGGLNEQFF. The CDR3 region has the DNA TGTGCCAGTAGTAAGACATTAGCGGGAGGGTTAAATGAGCAGTTCTTC.